Below are 21 T cell receptor beta chains sequenced from a single sample in a study of T cell repertoires in cytomegalovirus infection. No cognate antigen is known for these TCRs. TCRdb re-called the reads through MiXCR, storing one row per CDR3 protein. The sample contains tens of thousands of distinct CDR3 sequences, 45% to 50% of which appear only once. The source material was CD8+ T cells from cultured PBMCs, sampled from culture after CMV antigen stimulation. The receptors were gathered from a human donor in good health (CMV status not recorded). Some clones in this sample may be carry-over from other donors' samples.

The chain couples TRBV6-1 to TRBJ1-1; the D gene is possibly TRBD1 (5 bases). The CDR3 is 15 amino acids. Germline-derived CDR1 and CDR2 are MNHNS and SASEGT. V was clipped by 3 bases and J by 1 base, with 12 bases between them. The CDR3 sequence: CASSDEGRGNTEAFF. The CDR3 region has the DNA TGTGCCAGCAGTGATGAGGGGCGGGGGAACACTGAAGCTTTCTTT.

The rearrangement uses TRBV7-9 and TRBJ2-1; D is uncertain. V shed 3 bases and J shed 4 bases, with 7 bases lying between them. The CDR3 is made up of 13 amino acids. The germline V gene has CDR1 SEHNR and CDR2 FQNEAQ (reference sequence). CDR3 nucleotides: TGTGCCAGCAGCTTGTCGGGTTACAATGAGCAGTTCTTC. This sequence encodes CASSLSGYNEQFF.

The sample holds many counts of this clonotype. This chain joins TRBV7-2 and TRBJ2-1; 14 nucleotides match TRBD2. With V trimmed by 10 bases and J by 5 bases, 10 bases remained unmatched. The CDR3 is made up of 16 amino acids. Germline V gene lookup returns CDR1 SGHTA and CDR2 FQGNSA. CDR3 bases: TGTGCCACCTCCGGGACTAGCGGGAGAATCGACAATGAGCAGTTCTTC. Translation gives CATSGTSGRIDNEQFF.

The chain is built from TRBV19 and TRBJ1-2; 8 bases map to TRBD1. Germline V gene sequence: CDR1 LNHDA, CDR2 SQIVND (reference sequence). Losses at the gene ends were 5 bases for V and 6 bases for J; bases not matched to a gene: 2. The CDR3 spans 12 residues. CDR3 sequence: CASSPTGDGYTF. Written as DNA, the CDR3 is TGTGCCAGTAGTCCGACAGGGGATGGCTACACCTTC.

The CDR3 DNA reads as TGTGCCAGCAGCCAGAGACTAGCGGGAGGAGGCGAGCAGTACTTC. This translates into CASSQRLAGGGEQYF. The rearrangement links TRBV4-2 to TRBJ2-7, with 13 bases lining up with TRBD2. Germline V gene sequence: CDR1 LGHNA, CDR2 YNFKEQ. The CDR3 is 15 amino acids. The V and J ends lost 3 bases and 6 bases, in that order; junction bases with no gene match: 5.

A single count supports this clonotype. The chain employs TRBV19 and TRBJ2-1; D is undetermined. This CDR3 comprises 16 residues. V was clipped by 6 bases and J by 0 bases, with 15 bases between them. The germline gives CDR1 LNHDA, CDR2 SQIVND (reference sequence). CDR3 residues: CASSLLGGTSYNEQFF. CDR3 DNA sequence: TGTGCCAGTAGCCTCCTGGGCGGAACCTCCTACAATGAGCAGTTCTTC.

Only a few counts were recorded for this clonotype. V is TRBV6-8 and J is TRBJ2-1; D uncertain. This CDR3 contains 12 residues. V was shortened by 7 bases and J by 6 bases, with 10 bases between the two germline ends. The germline CDR1 and CDR2 sequences are MNHGY and SAAAGT. The CDR3 DNA follows: TGTGCCAGCACTCAGCAACTCAATGAGCAGTTCTTC. This translates into CASTQQLNEQFF.

This clonotype was observed a handful of times. The V gene is TRBV12-3 or TRBV12-4, the J gene TRBJ2-7; TRBD1 matches 7 bases. This CDR3 has 14 residues. Trimming removed 6 bases from V and 4 bases from J; junction bases left unmatched: 9. In DNA form, the CDR3 reads TGTGCCAGCAGCCGCCCGGGACAGCCTTACGAGCAGTACTTC. Translation gives CASSRPGQPYEQYF.

The CDR3 sequence: CASSPGLAVRYNEQFF. CDR3 in DNA: TGCGCCAGCAGCCCGGGACTAGCGGTACGGTACAATGAGCAGTTCTTC. The J gene is TRBJ2-1, the V gene TRBV5-1; 11 bases are shared with TRBD2. There are 16 residues in the CDR3. J was trimmed by 4 bases and V by 4 bases; bases with no gene match: 7. Germline CDR1 is SGHRS and CDR2 is YFSETQ.

The chain combines TRBV7-6 with TRBJ1-3, with D perhaps matching TRBD1 (5 bases). The CDR3 has 14 amino acids. Between the trimmed V and J ends, which lost 7 bases and 8 bases, there was a span of 18 bases. Germline V gene data show CDR1 as SGHVS and CDR2 as FNYEAQ. The CDR3 DNA sequence: TGTGCCAGCACCCGGGTGGGGCCCGGTGACACCATATATTTT. Protein: CASTRVGPGDTIYF. The full variable domain, rest sourced from reference TRBV7-6 and TRBJ1-3, is GAGVSQSPRYKVTKRGQDVALRCDPISGHVSLYWYRQALGQGPEFLTYFNYEAQQDKSGLPNDRFSAERPEGSISTLTIQRTEQRDSAMYRCASTRVGPGDTIYFGEGSWLTVV.

The chain recombines TRBV7-3 with TRBJ2-2, with 9 bases aligning to TRBD1. Germline assignment: CDR1 SGHTA and CDR2 FQGTGA. V trimming: 5 bases; J trimming: 6 bases; junction bases outside the gene matches: 10. This CDR3 is built from 16 residues. The chain's CDR3 is CASSPSGQGIAGELFF. CDR3 bases: TGTGCCAGCAGCCCCTCGGGACAGGGTATAGCCGGGGAGCTGTTTTTT. The variable domain in full, completed from reference TRBV7-3 and TRBJ2-2, reads GAGVSQTPSNKVTEKGKYVELRCDPISGHTALYWYRQSLGQGPEFLIYFQGTGAADDSGLPNDRFFAVRPEGSVSTLKIQRTERGDSAVYLCASSPSGQGIAGELFFGEGSRLTVL.

This clonotype was detected a few times. This chain connects TRBV6-5 to TRBJ1-1; TRBD1 is a possible D gene (6 bases). V lost 7 bases and J lost 4, with 19 bases in between. The CDR3 loop spans 15 amino acids. CDR1 and CDR2 from the germline V gene are MNHEY and SVGAGI. As DNA, the CDR3 is TGTGCCAGCAAAGTTATAACAGGGAGAGGCACTGAAGCTTTCTTT. Protein: CASKVITGRGTEAFF.

This clonotype was seen a handful of times. This chain joins TRBV7-9 and TRBJ2-7; 15 positions agree with TRBD2. CDR3 length equals 17 residues. After removal of 6 bases from V and 6 bases from J, the junction contained 12 bases not matched to a gene. The germline V gene has CDR1 SEHNR and CDR2 FQNEAQ (reference sequence). In DNA, the CDR3 is TGTGCCAGCAGTCCTCCGGGACTAGCGGGAGGCCGGTGCGAGCAGTACTTC. As protein: CASSPPGLAGGRCEQYF.

The chain uses TRBV7-9 and TRBJ2-7; 7 nucleotides line up with TRBD1. With 5 bases clipped from V and 3 bases from J, the junction kept 7 bases outside the gene matches. CDR1 and CDR2 from the germline V gene are SEHNR and FQNEAQ (reference sequence). This CDR3 region has 14 residues. In DNA form, the CDR3 reads TGTGCCAGCAGCCCCCGGGACAGTCACTACGAGCAGTACTTC. Amino acid sequence: CASSPRDSHYEQYF.

The CDR3 nucleotides are TGCAGTGCTAGAGATATTGGGGCGCCAACTAATGAAAAACTGTTTTTT. It codes for CSARDIGAPTNEKLFF. This chain links TRBV20-1 with TRBJ1-4, with D maybe TRBD1 (5 bases). CDR1 is DFQATT and CDR2 is SNEGSKA in the germline V gene (reference sequence). The CDR3 totals 16 residues. Between the trimmed V and J ends, which lost 0 bases and 0 bases, there was a span of 11 bases.

As DNA, the CDR3 is TGCGCCAGCAGCTTGGGGCCCGCGGATGAGCAGTTCTTC. Residues: CASSLGPADEQFF. This chain connects TRBV5-1 to TRBJ2-1, with D unclear. The CDR3 is made up of 13 amino acids. Looked up from germline, CDR1 is SGHRS and CDR2 is YFSETQ. V lost 0 bases and J 8 bases, leaving 9 bases between the germline ends.

About this clonotype: An end of the junction does not agree with germline; a read error may underlie this. The rearrangement links TRBV4-1 to TRBJ1-1, with D uncertain. Germline V gene sequence: CDR1 MGHRA, CDR2 YSYEKL. The CDR3 runs 14 residues. DNA for the CDR3: TGTGCCAGCAGCCGAGAGGCTGGGTGGACTGAAGCTTTCTTT. This encodes CASSREAGWTEAFF.

The chain has TRBV27 and TRBJ2-7; 9 bases are a match to TRBD2. Germline lookup yields CDR1 MNHEY and CDR2 SMNVEV (reference sequence). The CDR3 has 16 amino acids. V shed 2 bases and J 4 bases; nucleotides not matched to a gene: 9. The CDR3 reads CASSLRAGGPGYEQYF. The CDR3 DNA reads TGTGCCAGCAGTTTAAGGGCGGGAGGGCCAGGGTACGAGCAGTACTTC.

This clonotype came up a few times. The chain joins TRBV7-9 to TRBJ2-5; D not certain. V was trimmed by 2 bases and J by 1 base, leaving 2 bases between them. CDR3 length: 12 amino acids. Germline CDR1 and CDR2: SEHNR and FQNEAQ (reference sequence). CDR3 residues: CASSLIQETQYF. Here the CDR3 DNA reads TGTGCCAGCAGCTTAATCCAAGAGACCCAGTACTTC.

The CDR3 DNA reads TGTGCCAGCAGCTTAGACCCCGGACAGAATAATTCACCCCTCCACTTT. Translation gives CASSLDPGQNNSPLHF. V is TRBV7-2 and J is TRBJ1-6; maybe TRBD1 (6 bases). Germline CDR1 and CDR2: SGHTA and FQGNSA. This CDR3 has 16 amino acids. V was shortened by 1 base and J by 5 bases, with 12 bases between the two germline ends. Full variable domain (outside the CDR3, taken from reference TRBV7-2 and TRBJ1-6): GAGVSQSPSNKVTEKGKDVELRCDPISGHTALYWYRQSLGQGLEFLIYFQGNSAPDKSGLPSDRFSAERTGGSVSTLTIQRTQQEDSAVYLCASSLDPGQNNSPLHFGNGTRLTVT.

This clonotype has more than one count but fewer than ten. V gene TRBV7-6 combines with J gene TRBJ2-2, with TRBD2 identical over 7 bases. With 3 bases clipped from V and 1 base from J, the junction kept 2 bases outside the gene matches. Germline CDR1 SGHVS, CDR2 FNYEAQ. CDR3 length: 15 amino acids. In DNA form, the CDR3 reads TGTGCCAGCAGCTTGGGCGGGGGGAACACCGGGGAGCTGTTTTTT. It codes for CASSLGGGNTGELFF. The variable domain in full, with the rest retrieved from reference TRBV7-6 and TRBJ2-2, is GAGVSQSPRYKVTKRGQDVALRCDPISGHVSLYWYRQALGQGPEFLTYFNYEAQQDKSGLPNDRFSAERPEGSISTLTIQRTEQRDSAMYRCASSLGGGNTGELFFGEGSRLTVL.